This TCR beta chain derives from a study of regulatory T cells in long-lasting Graves disease. The study, taken as a whole, reports: Reduced TCR diversity was observed in persistent Graves' patients versus newly diagnosed patients. Gene preferences differed: TRBV28, TRBJ1-2, TRBJ2-5 in persistent cases.

The TCR beta library used iRepertoire HTBI primers with Arm-PCR amplification of CDR3. TCRdb ran MiXCR on the multiplex PCR reads and lists one entry per CDR3 protein. Here the sample spans 510,000 or so distinct CDR3 sequences, 12% being singletons. Many counts were recorded for this clonotype. Antigen specificity is unknown. Time point denoted: newly diagnosed GD, antithyroid drugs for less than 3 months. PBMC-extracted RNA yielded the TCR library. CDR1 and CDR2 from the germline V gene are SGHTA and FQGNSA. V was shortened by 1 base and J by 4 bases, with 10 bases between the two germline ends. This CDR3 contains 14 residues. The data also belong to a second study, concerning T cells in Graves' hyperthyroidism and ophthalmopathy. That source reports: Using the HTBI primer set, a first-round RT-PCR was run on the TCR CDR3.

The receptor was derived from a woman in her 30s with Graves disease. The V call is TRBV7-2, the J call TRBJ1-2; no clear D gene. Source: peripheral blood mononuclear cells (PBMCs), taken at new diagnosis, from a patient treated with antithyroid drugs. Here the CDR3 reads CASSLDGRVYGYTF. The CDR3 bases are TGTGCCAGCAGCTTAGACGGCAGAGTCTATGGCTACACCTTC.